The rows below give T cell receptor beta chains drawn from one sample of a study of response to subunit inactivated influenza vaccine. From the RT-PCR reads, TCRdb called clonotypes with MiXCR, one entry per CDR3 protein. The sample shows 500,000 to 600,000 distinct CDR3 sequences, 14% of them seen only once. The input for sequencing was PBMCs from blood, taken about 13 days after vaccination. All receptors derive from a man over 45 who received an inactivated influenza vaccine. The CDR3 runs from the conserved cysteine through the conserved F or W. Fields, in order: D gene, clone size, J gene, V gene, CDR3 DNA, CDR3 protein. The D gene is left open where the match is weak. A row's size may be missing; if present it is once, few, many or a size class.

D: TRBD2
size: .
J: TRBJ2-3
V: TRBV9
DNA: TGTGCCAGCACCACCCGCCCACCGGGACTAGCGGCGGGGGGCGATACGCAGTATTTT
CDR3: CASTTRPPGLAAGGDTQYF

D: .
size: .
J: TRBJ1-1
V: TRBV6-2/TRBV6-3
DNA: TGTGCCAGCAGGCCCTCCGAAAACACTGAAGCTTTCTTT
CDR3: CASRPSENTEAFF

D: TRBD2
size: .
J: TRBJ2-1
V: TRBV15
DNA: TGTGCCACCAGCAGAGGGGCGGGGGGGCCAAACAATGAGCAGTTCTTC
CDR3: CATSRGAGGPNNEQFF

D: .
size: few
J: TRBJ1-6
V: TRBV7-8
DNA: TGTGCCAGCAGCTTAGGGAGGGTAAATTCACCCCTCCACTTT
CDR3: CASSLGRVNSPLHF

D: .
size: many
J: TRBJ1-5
V: TRBV20-1
DNA: TGCAGTGCTAAAACAGGGTTACAACTCAATCAGCCCCAGCATTTT
CDR3: CSAKTGLQLNQPQHF

D: TRBD1
size: .
J: TRBJ1-2
V: TRBV10-1
DNA: TGCGCCAGCAGTGCATCTCGGGACAGCGTCTATGGCTACACCTTC
CDR3: CASSASRDSVYGYTF

D: TRBD2
size: .
J: TRBJ2-3
V: TRBV20-1
DNA: TGCAGTGCTAAAGTCGGGGGGGAGTATACGCAGTATTTT
CDR3: CSAKVGGEYTQYF

D: TRBD2
size: few
J: TRBJ2-1
V: TRBV7-3
DNA: TGTGCCAGCAGCTCGGGACTAGCGTCCCATGAGCAGTTCTTC
CDR3: CASSSGLASHEQFF

D: .
size: many
J: TRBJ1-1
V: TRBV5-1
DNA: TGCGCCAGCAGCTGGCGGGGGATCGGCACTGAAGCTTTCTTT
CDR3: CASSWRGIGTEAFF

D: .
size: many
J: TRBJ1-4
V: TRBV20-1
DNA: TGCAGTGCTAGACCTGGAGGAGGGCCAAGTAATGAAAAACTGTTTTTT
CDR3: CSARPGGGPSNEKLFF

D: .
size: few
J: TRBJ1-2
V: TRBV12-3/TRBV12-4
DNA: TGTGCCAGCAGCTCGGGCCGATTCTCCCCTAACTATGGCTACACCTTC
CDR3: CASSSGRFSPNYGYTF

D: .
size: few
J: TRBJ2-3
V: TRBV20-1
DNA: TGCAGTGCTAGATGGCAGGGGAGCACAGATACGCAGTATTTT
CDR3: CSARWQGSTDTQYF

D: .
size: many
J: TRBJ2-7
V: TRBV28
DNA: TGTGCCAGCAGTCAGGGGCACTACGAGCAGTACTTC
CDR3: CASSQGHYEQYF

D: .
size: .
J: TRBJ2-1
V: TRBV14
DNA: TGTGCCAGCAGCCAAGATTCCACGGCGGGATGGGATGAGCAGTTCTTC
CDR3: CASSQDSTAGWDEQFF

D: .
size: once
J: TRBJ2-2
V: TRBV19
DNA: TGTGCCAGTAGTATGGGAGTTCCTGGGGCCGGGGAGCTGTTTTTT
CDR3: CASSMGVPGAGELFF

D: .
size: few
J: TRBJ2-7
V: TRBV14
DNA: TGTGCCAGCAGCCAGATGGCAGGCCGGTCTTACGAGCAGTACTTC
CDR3: CASSQMAGRSYEQYF

D: .
size: few
J: TRBJ2-3
V: TRBV12-5
DNA: TGTGCTAGTGGGTTAGGATCAGATACGCAGTATTTT
CDR3: CASGLGSDTQYF

D: TRBD2
size: .
J: TRBJ2-1
V: TRBV7-9
DNA: TGTGCCAGCAGCCCGTTTTGGGCTAGCGGGAACAATGAGCAGTTCTTC
CDR3: CASSPFWASGNNEQFF

D: .
size: few
J: TRBJ2-1
V: TRBV7-8
DNA: TGTGCCAGCAGCCATAGTCGTTGGGCCAGTTACAATGAGCAGTTCTTC
CDR3: CASSHSRWASYNEQFF

D: .
size: .
J: TRBJ1-2
V: TRBV11-2
DNA: TGTGCCAGCAGCCTACACACGAGGGACGGCTATGGCTACACCTTC
CDR3: CASSLHTRDGYGYTF

D: TRBD1
size: medium-sized
J: TRBJ1-5
V: TRBV7-9
DNA: TGTGCCAGCAGCGCAGGCAGGGGGAGCAATCAGCCCCAGCATTTT
CDR3: CASSAGRGSNQPQHF

D: TRBD2
size: many
J: TRBJ2-7
V: TRBV5-5
DNA: TGTGCCAGCAGCTTGACGGGAGGGGCCTACGAGCAGTACTTC
CDR3: CASSLTGGAYEQYF

D: TRBD1
size: .
J: TRBJ2-2
V: TRBV7-6
DNA: TGTGCCAGCAGCCCGGACAGGGTCAAATCGGGGGAGCTGTTTTTT
CDR3: CASSPDRVKSGELFF

D: .
size: .
J: TRBJ1-6
V: TRBV7-9
DNA: TGTGCCAGCAGCCCGAAATCCCAGAATTCACCCCTCCACTTT
CDR3: CASSPKSQNSPLHF

D: .
size: .
J: TRBJ2-3
V: TRBV6-5
DNA: TGTGCCAGCAGTTACTCCTATTCCCGCACAGATACGCAGTATTTT
CDR3: CASSYSYSRTDTQYF

D: .
size: many
J: TRBJ1-1
V: TRBV12-3/TRBV12-4
DNA: TGTGCCAGCAGTCCCCACGGGTCCCCCAACACTGAAGCTTTCTTT
CDR3: CASSPHGSPNTEAFF

D: .
size: few
J: TRBJ2-7
V: TRBV12-3/TRBV12-4
DNA: TGTGCCAGCAGACCGACAGGTTACCACGAGCAGTACTTC
CDR3: CASRPTGYHEQYF

D: .
size: .
J: TRBJ1-2
V: TRBV5-1
DNA: TGCGCCAGCAGCTTAGACAGATACTATGGCTACACCTTC
CDR3: CASSLDRYYGYTF

D: TRBD2
size: .
J: TRBJ2-2
V: TRBV24-1
DNA: TGTGCCACCAGTGATTTGTTGGTTCGAGCGGGGGGTACCGGGGAGCTGTTTTTT
CDR3: CATSDLLVRAGGTGELFF

D: .
size: .
J: TRBJ1-6
V: TRBV7-9
DNA: TGTGCCAGCAGCGCATACGGGGGAAATTCACCCCTCCACTTT
CDR3: CASSAYGGNSPLHF

D: .
size: .
J: TRBJ1-2
V: TRBV29-1
DNA: TGCAGCGTTGAATCGGCAAATGGCTACACCTTC
CDR3: CSVESANGYTF

D: .
size: .
J: TRBJ2-7
V: TRBV6-6
DNA: TGTGCCAGCAGTTACGACAACTACGAGCAGTACTTC
CDR3: CASSYDNYEQYF

D: .
size: few
J: TRBJ2-1
V: TRBV5-5
DNA: TGTGCCAGCAGCTTTGGGGGGGGCCGTAATGAGCAGTTCTTC
CDR3: CASSFGGGRNEQFF

D: .
size: few
J: TRBJ2-1
V: TRBV9
DNA: TGTGCCAGCAGCGTAGGGATATGGGAAAGGGGCTTCAATGAGCAGTTCTTC
CDR3: CASSVGIWERGFNEQFF

D: .
size: .
J: TRBJ2-5
V: TRBV27
DNA: TGTGCCAGCAGTTTAGGGGGTTTTGTGGAGACCCAGTACTTC
CDR3: CASSLGGFVETQYF

D: .
size: few
J: TRBJ2-7
V: TRBV7-2
DNA: TGTGCCAGCAGCTTAGCCGAGAACGAGCAGTACTTC
CDR3: CASSLAENEQYF

D: TRBD2
size: .
J: TRBJ2-1
V: TRBV5-6
DNA: TGTGCCAGCAGCGCGGCGTTGCGGGGGAGCTACAATGAGCAGTTCTTC
CDR3: CASSAALRGSYNEQFF

D: .
size: .
J: TRBJ2-7
V: TRBV29-1
DNA: TGCAGCGTTTTCTCAGTAGCCTACGAGCAGTACTTC
CDR3: CSVFSVAYEQYF

D: TRBD2
size: .
J: TRBJ2-2
V: TRBV14
DNA: TGTGCCAGCAGCCAGACCACTAGCGGGGTCACCGGGGAGCTGTTTTTT
CDR3: CASSQTTSGVTGELFF

D: TRBD1
size: few
J: TRBJ2-7
V: TRBV6-1
DNA: TGTGCCAGCAGGACGGGACAGGGCTTCGACTCAGGGTACGAGCAGTACTTC
CDR3: CASRTGQGFDSGYEQYF

D: .
size: .
J: TRBJ1-2
V: TRBV18
DNA: TGTGCCAGCTCACCACCGGGACACGACCTCTATGGCTACACCTTC
CDR3: CASSPPGHDLYGYTF

D: .
size: .
J: TRBJ2-4
V: TRBV28
DNA: TGTGCCAGCAGCCCCCTCGAGGGGTCCAAAAACATTCAGTACTTC
CDR3: CASSPLEGSKNIQYF

D: .
size: many
J: TRBJ1-2
V: TRBV12-3/TRBV12-4
DNA: TGTGCCAGCAGTTTGACCAGGGTGAAGGGCTACACCTTC
CDR3: CASSLTRVKGYTF

D: TRBD1
size: few
J: TRBJ1-1
V: TRBV3-1
DNA: TGTGCCAGCAGTCGGGGACAGGCTGGCGCTGAAGCTTTCTTT
CDR3: CASSRGQAGAEAFF

D: .
size: few
J: TRBJ1-6
V: TRBV7-6
DNA: TGTGCCAGCAGCTTAGGACAGCATAATTCACCCCTCCACTTT
CDR3: CASSLGQHNSPLHF